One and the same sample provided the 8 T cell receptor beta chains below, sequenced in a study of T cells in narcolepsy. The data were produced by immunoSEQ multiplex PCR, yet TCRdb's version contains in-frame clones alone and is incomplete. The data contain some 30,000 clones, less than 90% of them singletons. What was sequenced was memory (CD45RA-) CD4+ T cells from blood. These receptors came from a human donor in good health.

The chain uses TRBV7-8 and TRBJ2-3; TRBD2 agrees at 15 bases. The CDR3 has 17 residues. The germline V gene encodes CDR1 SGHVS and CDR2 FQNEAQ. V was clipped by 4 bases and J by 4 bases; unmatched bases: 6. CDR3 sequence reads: CASSYWTSGGAADTQYF. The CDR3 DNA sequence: TGTGCCAGCAGCTACTGGACTAGCGGGGGGGCAGCAGATACGCAGTATTTT.

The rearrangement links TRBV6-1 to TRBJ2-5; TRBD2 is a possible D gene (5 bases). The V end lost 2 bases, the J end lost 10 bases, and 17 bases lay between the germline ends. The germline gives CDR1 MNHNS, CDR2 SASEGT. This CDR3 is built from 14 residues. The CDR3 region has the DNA TGTGCCAGCAGTGAACACCGGCGGGCCGGGGACCAGTACTTC. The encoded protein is CASSEHRRAGDQYF.

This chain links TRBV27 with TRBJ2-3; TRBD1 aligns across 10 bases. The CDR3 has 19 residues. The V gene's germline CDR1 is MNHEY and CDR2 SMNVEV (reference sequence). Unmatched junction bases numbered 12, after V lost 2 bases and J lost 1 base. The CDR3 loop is CASSLAGQGPSKGTDTQYF. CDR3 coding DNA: TGTGCCAGCAGTTTAGCGGGACAGGGGCCTTCTAAGGGCACAGATACGCAGTATTTT.

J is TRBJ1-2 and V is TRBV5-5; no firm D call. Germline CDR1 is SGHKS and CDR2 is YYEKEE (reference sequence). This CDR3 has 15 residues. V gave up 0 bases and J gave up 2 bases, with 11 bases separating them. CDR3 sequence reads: CASSLEGDLNYGYTF. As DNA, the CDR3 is TGTGCCAGCAGCTTGGAGGGAGATTTAAACTATGGCTACACCTTC.

CDR3 region: CASTASTSGGETQYF. DNA of the CDR3: TGTGCCAGCACCGCCTCAACTAGCGGGGGAGAGACCCAGTACTTC. The chain carries TRBV2 and TRBJ2-5; 11 bases are shared with TRBD2. J gave up 4 bases and V 7 bases, and 8 bases lay outside the gene matches. The CDR3 covers 15 residues. In germline, CDR1 is SNHLY, CDR2 FYNNEI.

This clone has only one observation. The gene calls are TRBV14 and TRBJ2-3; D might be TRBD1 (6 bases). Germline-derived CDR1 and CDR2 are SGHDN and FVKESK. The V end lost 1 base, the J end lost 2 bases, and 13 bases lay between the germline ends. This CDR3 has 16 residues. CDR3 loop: CASSQGMGAPTDTQYF. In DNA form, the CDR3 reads TGTGCCAGCAGCCAAGGAATGGGGGCCCCCACAGATACGCAGTATTTT.

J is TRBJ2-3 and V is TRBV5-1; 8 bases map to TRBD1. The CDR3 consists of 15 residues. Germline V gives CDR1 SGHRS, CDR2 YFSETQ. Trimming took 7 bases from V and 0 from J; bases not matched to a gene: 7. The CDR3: CASRDRGPSTDTQYF. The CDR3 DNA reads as TGCGCCAGCCGAGACAGGGGTCCTAGCACAGATACGCAGTATTTT.

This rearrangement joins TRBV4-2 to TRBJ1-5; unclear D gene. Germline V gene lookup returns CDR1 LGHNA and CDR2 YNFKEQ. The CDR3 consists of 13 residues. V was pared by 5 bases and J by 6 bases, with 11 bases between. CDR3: CASSDDPLQPQHF. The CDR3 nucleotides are TGTGCCAGCAGCGATGACCCCCTTCAGCCCCAGCATTTT.